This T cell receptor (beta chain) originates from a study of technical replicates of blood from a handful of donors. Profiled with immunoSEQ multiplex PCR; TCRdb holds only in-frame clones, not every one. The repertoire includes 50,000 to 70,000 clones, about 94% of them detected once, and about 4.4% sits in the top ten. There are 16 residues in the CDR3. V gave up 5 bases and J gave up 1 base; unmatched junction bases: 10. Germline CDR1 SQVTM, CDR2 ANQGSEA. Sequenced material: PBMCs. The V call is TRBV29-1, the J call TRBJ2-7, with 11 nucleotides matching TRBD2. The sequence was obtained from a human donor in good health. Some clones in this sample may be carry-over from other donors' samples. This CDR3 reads CSVFLLAGGPSYEQYF. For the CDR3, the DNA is TGCAGCGTTTTTCTCCTAGCGGGAGGCCCATCCTACGAGCAGTACTTC.